A single sample gave rise to the 9 T cell receptor beta chains below, sequenced in a study of control samples from healthy donors and cancer patients. Measured with immunoSEQ multiplex PCR; TCRdb has only the in-frame clones, and not every one. The data hold some 20,000 clones, with approximately 89% observed a single time. Sequencing was performed on PBMCs. These receptors were obtained from a man in his 60s with head and neck cancer.

This clone has only a few counts. The chain joins TRBV3-1 (or the pseudogene TRBV3-2) to TRBJ1-2, with 10 bases matching TRBD1. Germline trimming cut 3 bases from V and 5 bases from J; bases unmatched to any gene: 12. Germline V CDR1 and CDR2: LGHDT, YNNKEL (reference sequence). CDR3 length equals 17 residues. The CDR3 region is CASSHWTGGTSWYGYTF. CDR3 DNA sequence: TGTGCCAGCAGCCATTGGACAGGGGGGACATCTTGGTATGGCTACACCTTC.

The genes are TRBV19 and TRBJ2-7; the match to TRBD1 covers 8 bases. The CDR3 has 14 amino acids. Germline V CDR1 and CDR2: LNHDA, SQIVND (reference sequence). V lost 4 bases, J lost 6 bases, and 8 bases stayed unmatched. CDR3 amino acids: CASSKGQVNSEQYF. Written as DNA, the CDR3 is TGTGCCAGTAGTAAGGGACAGGTTAACTCCGAGCAGTACTTC.

The chain joins TRBV10-3 to TRBJ1-1, with D unclear. The CDR3 has 13 amino acids. V lost 0 bases to trimming and J lost 1 base, with 3 bases between them. Germline V CDR1 and CDR2: ENHRY, SYGVKD. The CDR3 bases are TGTGCCATCAGTGAGTCGGCGAACACTGAAGCTTTCTTT. Translation gives CAISESANTEAFF.

The J gene is TRBJ1-4, the V gene TRBV6-5; TRBD1 agrees at 7 bases. CDR1 is MNHEY and CDR2 is SVGAGI in the germline V gene. The CDR3 is 15 amino acids. V lost 5 bases to trimming and J lost 1 base; unmatched junction nucleotides: 4. CDR3 nucleotide sequence: TGTGCCAGCAGTCTCCGACAGGGAACTAATGAAAAACTGTTTTTT. Residues: CASSLRQGTNEKLFF.

The chain links TRBV7-2 to TRBJ2-5; D not resolved. Germline-derived CDR1 and CDR2 are SGHTA and FQGNSA. CDR3 length: 13 amino acids. Trimming pared 3 bases from V and 3 bases from J, leaving 8 bases between. The CDR3 region has the DNA TGTGCCAGCAGCTTGAACCGGGAAGAGACCCAGTACTTC. As protein: CASSLNREETQYF.

The chain couples TRBV6-1 to TRBJ2-7; D unclear. The V end was cut by 1 base, the J end by 4 bases, with 11 bases between. The CDR3 totals 14 residues. Germline-derived CDR1 and CDR2 are MNHNS and SASEGT. Here the CDR3 reads CASSEDWTQYEQYV. In DNA, the CDR3 is TGTGCCAGCAGTGAAGATTGGACCCAATACGAGCAGTACGTC.

The chain links TRBV27 to TRBJ1-5; TRBD1 agrees at 7 bases. Germline values: CDR1 MNHEY, CDR2 SMNVEV (reference sequence). This CDR3 is 15 amino acids long. Trimming at V came to 6 bases and at J to 7 bases, leaving 12 bases not matched to a gene. In DNA form, the CDR3 reads TGTGCCAGCAGCTTTCTAACAGGGGCTGGGCAGCCCCAGCATTTT. Residues: CASSFLTGAGQPQHF.

The genes are TRBV27 and TRBJ2-7, with 9 bases identical to TRBD1. From germline, CDR1 is MNHEY and CDR2 SMNVEV (reference sequence). J lost 8 bases, V lost 10 bases, and 12 bases had no gene match. This CDR3 comprises 13 residues. The CDR3 nucleotides read TGTGCCAACGGATGGACAGGGGTGGTTCAGCAGTACTTC. As protein: CANGWTGVVQQYF.

In this sample, this clone turned up a few times. The chain combines TRBV19 with TRBJ1-2, with D unresolved. Trimming pared 5 bases from V and 2 bases from J, leaving 12 bases between. The CDR3 length is 14 residues. Germline V gene sequence: CDR1 LNHDA, CDR2 SQIVND (reference sequence). CDR3 nucleotides: TGTGCCAGTAGTTTACAGACGGGGAACTATGGCTACACCTTC. This encodes CASSLQTGNYGYTF. Full variable domain (missing parts from reference TRBV19 and TRBJ1-2): DGGITQSPKYLFRKEGQNVTLSCEQNLNHDAMYWYRQDPGQGLRLIYYSQIVNDFQKGDIAEGYSVSREKKESFPLTVTSAQKNPTAFYLCASSLQTGNYGYTFGSGTRLTVV.